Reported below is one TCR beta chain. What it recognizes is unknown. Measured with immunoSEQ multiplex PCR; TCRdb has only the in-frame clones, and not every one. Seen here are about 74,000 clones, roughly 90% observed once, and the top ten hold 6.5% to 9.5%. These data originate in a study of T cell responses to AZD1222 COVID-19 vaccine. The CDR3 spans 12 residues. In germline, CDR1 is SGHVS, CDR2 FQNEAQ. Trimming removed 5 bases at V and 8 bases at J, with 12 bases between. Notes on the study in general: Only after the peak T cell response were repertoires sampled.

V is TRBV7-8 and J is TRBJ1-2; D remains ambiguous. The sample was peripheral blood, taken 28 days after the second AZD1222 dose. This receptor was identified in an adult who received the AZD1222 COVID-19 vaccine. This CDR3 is CASSPMMAGYTF. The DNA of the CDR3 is TGTGCCAGCAGCCCTATGATGGCCGGCTACACCTTC.